This T cell receptor (beta chain) derives from a study of control samples from healthy donors and cancer patients. TCRdb's copy holds only in-frame clones and misses some; the assay was immunoSEQ multiplex PCR. The sample contains 13,000 or so clones, approximately 77% of which appear only once. In this sample, this clone turned up once. The CDR3 is 12 amino acids. The germline gives CDR1 SQVTM, CDR2 ANQGSEA. Trimming took 6 bases from V and 7 from J, leaving 12 bases between them. This sequence joins TRBV29-1 and TRBJ2-2, with a tentative D call TRBD2 (5 bases). The TCR originated in a male donor with melanoma. The sample taken for sequencing was formalin-fixed, paraffin-embedded tissue. CDR3 region: CSVREGNGELFF. As DNA, the CDR3 is TGCAGCGTCCGCGAGGGAAACGGGGAGCTGTTTTTT.